The 14 T cell receptor beta chains reported below all come from one sample, sequenced in a study of lymphopenia after photon versus proton radiotherapy. Clones were sequenced by immunoSEQ multiplex PCR, and TCRdb holds only the in-frame ones, with some missing. The data contain around 15,000 clones, 70% to 90% of them seen just once; the ten biggest clones take up 50% to 70%. The sequencing here drew on peripheral blood, taken from a patient treated with proton-based radiotherapy. These receptors were collected from a woman aged 55-69 years with cholangiocarcinoma. Some clones in this sample may be carry-over from other donors' samples.

The V gene is TRBV5-1, the J gene TRBJ2-2; D gene unclear. Trimming cost V 3 bases and J 0 bases, with 6 bases left between them. This CDR3 has 14 residues. Germline assignment: CDR1 SGHRS and CDR2 YFSETQ. Here the CDR3 reads CASSSLANTGELFF. The CDR3, as DNA: TGCGCCAGCAGCTCTCTAGCGAACACCGGGGAGCTGTTTTTT.

The V gene is TRBV5-1, the J gene TRBJ2-7; 8 bases match TRBD2. Germline V lookup: CDR1 SGHRS, CDR2 YFSETQ. This CDR3 is built from 13 residues. Trimming took 5 bases from V and 4 from J; bases not matched to a gene: 5. CDR3 residues: CASRETSEYEQYF. The CDR3 coding sequence is TGCGCCAGCAGGGAGACTAGCGAGTACGAGCAGTACTTC.

This chain joins TRBV5-5 and TRBJ1-2; no clear D. Looked up from germline, CDR1 is SGHKS and CDR2 is YYEKEE (reference sequence). This CDR3 region has 13 residues. With 1 base removed from V and 4 bases from J, the gap between germline ends came to 8 bases. The DNA for the CDR3 is TGTGCCAGCAGCTTGAAGGAGAGCTATGGCTACACCTTC. It specifies CASSLKESYGYTF. Complete variable domain (other parts from reference TRBV5-5 and TRBJ1-2): DAGVTQSPTHLIKTRGQQVTLRCSPISGHKSVSWYQQVLGQGPQFIFQYYEKEERGRGNFPDRFSARQFPNYSSELNVNALLLGDSALYLCASSLKESYGYTFGSGTRLTVV.

The V gene is TRBV6-6, the J gene TRBJ2-1, with D perhaps matching TRBD1 (5 bases). The germline V gene encodes CDR1 MNHNY and CDR2 SVGAGI (reference sequence). CDR3 length equals 16 residues. V lost 0 bases and J 4 bases, leaving 13 bases between the germline ends. CDR3 protein: CASSYSGQGTYNEQFF. In DNA form, the CDR3 reads TGTGCCAGCAGTTACTCAGGGCAGGGAACTTACAATGAGCAGTTCTTC.

This chain connects TRBV2 to TRBJ2-7; 10 bases line up with TRBD2. CDR1 and CDR2 from the germline V gene are SNHLY and FYNNEI. The V gene end was trimmed by 3 bases and the J gene end by 5 bases; junction bases not matched to a gene: 10. There are 16 residues in the CDR3. CDR3 residues: CASSDRPSGSEDEQYF. The CDR3, as DNA: TGTGCCAGCAGTGACCGACCTAGCGGGAGCGAGGACGAGCAGTACTTC.

This clone came up a few times. This rearrangement joins TRBV7-9 to TRBJ1-1; D uncertain. Trimming took off 1 base at V and 8 bases at J, with 8 bases between the two ends. The CDR3 has 12 residues. Germline V CDR1 and CDR2: SEHNR, FQNEAQ (reference sequence). The CDR3 DNA is TGTGCCAGCAGCTTAGAGTCCAGGGAAGCTTTCTTT. This gives the protein CASSLESREAFF. Based on the CDR3 plus reference TRBV7-9 and TRBJ1-1, the full variable domain is DTGVSQNPRHKITKRGQNVTFRCDPISEHNRLYWYRQTLGQGPEFLTYFQNEAQLEKSRLLSDRFSAERPKGSFSTLEIQRTEQGDSAMYLCASSLESREAFFGQGTRLTVV.

The V and J genes are TRBV18 and TRBJ1-3, with 9 bases that match TRBD1. The V and J ends lost 5 bases and 3 bases, in that order; junction bases with no gene match: 14. Germline CDR1 KGHSH, CDR2 LQKENI. The CDR3 extends over 18 amino acids. The CDR3 DNA is TGTGCCAGCTCAACGGTCCCGGGACAGGGTTCGGGTGGAAACACCATATATTTT. It translates to CASSTVPGQGSGGNTIYF.

The rearrangement joins TRBV11-1 to TRBJ1-1; weak D call: TRBD1 (6 bases). Deletions cut 6 bases from V and 1 base from J, with 12 bases between. Germline V CDR1 and CDR2: SGHAT, FQDESV (reference sequence). The CDR3 sequence is 14 residues long. The chain's CDR3 is CASSPQGGNTEAFF. The CDR3, as DNA: TGTGCCAGCAGTCCACAGGGCGGGAACACTGAAGCTTTCTTT.

This clone was counted only a few times. This sequence joins TRBV9 and TRBJ1-5; 7 positions agree with TRBD1. Trimming cost V 0 bases and J 2 bases; bases outside gene matches: 8. The CDR3 totals 17 residues. The germline V gene has CDR1 SGDLS and CDR2 YYNGEE. CDR3 sequence reads: CASSVGIGGAGNQPQHF. The CDR3 DNA is TGTGCCAGCAGCGTAGGTATAGGGGGCGCCGGCAATCAGCCCCAGCATTTT.

The chain employs TRBV20-1 and TRBJ2-1; D is ambiguous. CDR1 DFQATT and CDR2 SNEGSKA come from the germline V gene (reference sequence). This CDR3 has 11 residues. V shed 3 bases and J shed 4 bases, with 4 bases lying between them. In DNA form, the CDR3 reads TGCAGTGCTAGTGGGTACAATGAGCAGTTCTTC. Its protein product is CSASGYNEQFF.

The rearrangement joins TRBV7-9 to TRBJ2-7, with TRBD1 matching over 8 bases. V lost 5 bases, J lost 5 bases, and 11 bases stayed unmatched. CDR3 length: 15 residues. In germline, CDR1 is SEHNR, CDR2 FQNEAQ (reference sequence). DNA for the CDR3: TGTGCCAGCAGCCCCCTCCCCAGGGGGCGCGACGAGCAGTACTTC. Translating it yields CASSPLPRGRDEQYF.

CDR3 nucleotide sequence: TGTGCCAGCTCACCATTGGCCGAAGTATCGAACGAGCAGTACTTC. Translating gives CASSPLAEVSNEQYF. The V gene is TRBV18, the J gene TRBJ2-5; D is unclear. The J call could be wrong; TRBJ2-7 is a better fit for the DNA end. The CDR3 loop spans 15 amino acids. Germline CDR1 KGHSH, CDR2 LQKENI.

V gene TRBV7-8 combines with J gene TRBJ2-1, with TRBD2 identical over 14 bases. This CDR3 comprises 16 residues. Germline lookup yields CDR1 SGHVS and CDR2 FQNEAQ. J lost 13 bases, V lost 4 bases, and 12 bases had no gene match. The CDR3 protein is CASSYQPPGLAGEQFF. CDR3 coding DNA: TGTGCCAGCAGCTACCAACCGCCGGGACTAGCGGGAGAACAGTTCTTC.

In its sample, this clone was seen once. The rearrangement uses TRBV11-2 and TRBJ1-6; D is perhaps TRBD1 (5 bases). This CDR3 spans 14 amino acids. The germline V gene encodes CDR1 SGHAT and CDR2 FQNNGV. V was pared by 7 bases and J by 7 bases, with 14 bases between. CDR3 coding DNA: TGTGCCAGCACCAGGGATTTGGGAAATTCACCCCTCCACTTT. Translation gives CASTRDLGNSPLHF.